This TCR beta chain was found in a study of shared clonotypes between healthy human individuals (dated by TCRdb to 2018 to 2020). Turning to the overall study: Three men and a couple of women, aged 18 to 49 years, made up the cohort. Per donor, three plates each were used for CD4 naive and CD4 memory, two for CD8 naive, and one for CD8 memory. To estimate repertoire size and how much clonotypes are shared between individuals, the study performed deep sequencing of blood TCR repertoires from five healthy adults. Libraries were prepared and TCR repertoires were sequenced by different laboratories using diverse techniques, in order to increase sequencing depth and limit assay-specific biases. Each donor's leukapheresis produced roughly between roughly 0.85 and 9.5 billion PBMCs.

What the research found in general, with its limitations: Even with the large sequencing depth, rarefaction of the sorted-subset datasets indicated that sequencing was incomplete. Sampling was restricted to blood, and TCR repertoires in tissue are likely to differ from TCR repertoires in blood. Pairwise subsampling indicated that sequencing depth was expected to affect the degree of clonotype sharing among donors. Naive subsets generally had larger estimated clonotype richness than memory subsets did. Sharing across a few donors was observed for roughly 5.4% of naive CD4, 3% to 4% of naive CD8, 2% to 2.5% of memory CD4, and around 0.4% of memory CD8 clonotypes. Clonotypes shared by all four sorted-subset donors showed higher generation probabilities than non-shared clonotypes. Because the study included only a small number of donors, the genetic and exposure-history diversity represented was limited.

Donors were healthy HIV-negative adults with no recently reported acute infections or vaccinations. Every donor was a Caucasian adult living in Nashville, Tennessee, USA. Magnetic negative selection was used to enrich CD4+ T cells, after which naive cells were positively selected on CD45RA and the negative fraction became the memory subset. After blood collection by leukapheresis, PBMCs were isolated using Ficoll-Histopaque density gradient centrifugation and then cryopreserved in the vapor phase of liquid nitrogen. Purity and quantity of every magnetically sorted T cell population were checked by analytical flow cytometry. Genomic DNA was isolated from each sorted fraction and quantified by UV absorbance on a Nanodrop 2000c. TCR CDR3 regions were amplified from genomic DNA by multiplex PCR using the deep immunoSEQ assay. For each cell subset, the extracted genomic DNA was distributed evenly across all wells of several immunoSEQ 96-well plates, and each plate served as one replicate. For sorted subsets, around 200 ng genomic DNA, equal to about 30,000 T cell genomes, was loaded into each replicate PCR. Purified libraries were measured with a Qubit 3.0 fluorometer, size-checked on a Bioanalyzer 2100, and measured again with the KAPA Library Quantification kit. A separate single-read 150-cycle Illumina NextSeq 550 flow cell was used to sequence each immunoSEQ 96-well plate. The authors' pipeline ran thus. Because the immunoSEQ output included only junctional sequences and no quality scores, the filtering could not be the same as the filtering used for full-length reads. Sequences were annotated with PyIR, a Python wrapper for IgBLAST v1.9, and V/J genes and CDR3 were assigned using IMGT germline references. Reads were filtered out if the reads had weak V/J assignments (E-value above 1e-6), no CDR3, stop codons, out-of-frame junctions, or ambiguous translated residues. V3J clonotypes were defined as sequences sharing an identical inferred V gene, J gene, and CDR3 amino acid sequence. Percentage overlap between repertoires was calculated by dividing the number of shared unique clonotypes by the size of the smaller repertoire. Three approaches were used to assess repertoire richness: RTK rarefaction, the Chao1 estimator, and Recon v2.1 estimates of unobserved clonotypes. Generation probabilities for all TCRbeta clonotypes obtained by the gDNA method from a handful of donors were computed using OLGA. TCRdb retrieved this table from immuneACCESS and kept in-frame rearrangements only. Not all clones are present; in checked studies, unresolved V genes account for under half, and no reason is known for the remainder. V and J calls and clone size come straight from that table; D and trimming were deduced from the DNA. The sample includes under 1,100,000 clones, with about 84% observed a single time. The ten most abundant clones make up 0.55% to 0.7% of the sample.

Counted from cysteine to phenylalanine, this CDR3 has 15 amino acids. The kept DNA is CDR3 alone, 45 bases in frame from the first base. V is pared back by 2 bases and J by 8 bases, with 18 bases lying between the germline termini. CDR1 and CDR2, looked up from the germline V gene, are KGHSH and LQKENI. Regarding this clone: Its antigen remains unidentified. The record has no base qualities; no much larger clone is one base away.

The chain was built from TRBV18 and TRBJ1-2, and perhaps TRBD1 as D gene, on 5 matching bases. The sequenced material came from memory CD4+ T cells from PBMCs. This specimen's cell subset or site label, interpreted: CD45RA-negative fraction. This TCR was sampled from a man aged 18 to 30 in good health. Some clones in this sample may be carry-over from other donors' samples. The CDR3 region reads CASSPWSRGLPGYTF. At the DNA level, the sequence is TGTGCCAGCTCACCATGGTCAAGGGGCTTGCCGGGCTACACCTTC.